This note documents a single TCR beta chain sequence. This entry belongs to a study of cytomegalovirus exposure and HLA in healthy donors. With 60 Vbeta and 13 Jbeta primers, the PCR was carried out. Assay: immunoSEQ multiplex PCR; the TCRdb copy retains only in-frame clones and omits some. The table lists 95,000 to 150,000 clones, roughly 14% of them singletons. CDR3 length: 14 residues. V lost 7 bases and J 0 bases, leaving 12 bases between the germline ends. Germline loops: CDR1 SEHNR, CDR2 FQNEAQ (reference sequence). The sequence was obtained from a woman younger than 30 in good health and CMV-seronegative. This sequence joins TRBV7-9 and TRBJ2-5; possibly TRBD2 for D (5 bases). Sequencing used PBMCs. The CDR3: CASKWSGNQETQYF. The CDR3 DNA is TGTGCCAGCAAATGGTCGGGAAACCAAGAGACCCAGTACTTC. The variable domain in full, completed from reference TRBV7-9 and TRBJ2-5, reads DTGVSQNPRHKITKRGQNVTFRCDPISEHNRLYWYRQTLGQGPEFLTYFQNEAQLEKSRLLSDRFSAERPKGSFSTLEIQRTEQGDSAMYLCASKWSGNQETQYFGPGTRLLVL.